The clone carrying this T cell receptor beta chain was found a few times. Antigen: not known. This sample stems from a study of beta chain features in type 1 diabetes. The whole isolated RNA underwent reverse transcription, so sequencing captured expressed TCRB transcripts. Measured with immunoSEQ multiplex PCR; TCRdb has only the in-frame clones, and not every one. The sample shows around 600,000 clones, 9.5% to 15% of them seen only once. CDR1 MGHRA and CDR2 YSYEKL come from the germline V gene. The CDR3 is 15 amino acids. Trimming removed 2 bases from V and 1 base from J; junction bases left unmatched: 3. Study conclusions and caveats: In all four CD4+ subsets, TCRB CDR3 length was significantly, moderately reduced in type 1 diabetes.

The receptor was isolated from a man aged 25-45 years with type 1 diabetes. Sequencing was performed on naive CD4+ T cells from blood. V gene TRBV4-1 combines with J gene TRBJ1-1; 8 bases are shared with TRBD1. The CDR3 protein is CASSQFDRGNTEAFF. The DNA of the CDR3 is TGCGCCAGCAGCCAATTCGACAGGGGGAACACTGAAGCTTTCTTT.